The 30 T cell receptor beta chains below were found in one sample sequenced in a study of T-cell memory formation after mild COVID-19. TCRdb re-derived calls from the 5' RACE reads in MiXCR, one entry per CDR3 protein. The repertoire holds about 470,000 distinct CDR3 sequences, with roughly 25% as singletons. The specimen sequenced was PBMCs or a T cell subset sorted from them (not recorded which). Receptor source: an adult woman who had mild COVID-19 (a few samples of this study predate the infection). Cell type and time point are not known.

V and J are TRBV6-5 and TRBJ1-2, with D perhaps TRBD1 (6 bases). CDR3 length: 11 amino acids. V dropped 10 bases and J dropped 8 bases, with 14 bases sitting between them. Germline-derived CDR1 and CDR2 are MNHEY and SVGAGI. For the CDR3, the DNA is TGTGCCACCCACTGGGGGGGCGGCTACACCTTC. Amino acids: CATHWGGGYTF.

This clonotype occurred a few times. J is TRBJ2-1 and V is TRBV5-4; possibly TRBD2 for D (5 bases). The V end was cut by 5 bases, the J end by 0 bases, with 12 bases between. The CDR3 length is 15 residues. The germline V gene has CDR1 SGHNT and CDR2 YYREEE (reference sequence). CDR3 DNA sequence: TGTGCCAGCAGTGTGGACGGAGGCTCCTACAATGAGCAGTTCTTC. This sequence encodes CASSVDGGSYNEQFF.

The V call is TRBV7-2, the J call TRBJ2-3, with D unclear. This CDR3 contains 13 residues. Per germline, CDR1 SGHTA and CDR2 FQGNSA. V lost 6 bases and J 0 bases, leaving 7 bases between the germline ends. CDR3 DNA: TGTGCCAGCAGGCCCGCTAGCACAGATACGCAGTATTTT. Its translation is CASRPASTDTQYF.

Note on this clonotype: A much larger clone is a single base away; this may be a read error. CDR3 sequence reads: CATMGDSDYGYTF. For the CDR3, the DNA is TGTGCCACCATGGGGGACAGCGACTATGGCTACACCTTC. V is TRBV24-1 and J is TRBJ1-2, with TRBD1 identical over 7 bases. This CDR3 is built from 13 residues. The germline V gene has CDR1 KGHDR and CDR2 SFDVKD. Trimming at V came to 8 bases and at J to 3 bases, leaving 5 bases not matched to a gene.

The V gene is TRBV27, the J gene TRBJ2-7; 8 bases match TRBD1. V was clipped by 5 bases and J by 6 bases; unmatched bases: 9. The CDR3 spans 14 residues. Germline V CDR1 and CDR2: MNHEY, SMNVEV (reference sequence). The CDR3 bases are TGTGCCAGCAGTACAGGGGGTAGCGGTCTCGAGCAGTACTTC. This gives the protein CASSTGGSGLEQYF.

This sequence joins TRBV5-1 and TRBJ1-5, with D perhaps TRBD1 (5 bases). The germline V gene encodes CDR1 SGHRS and CDR2 YFSETQ. This CDR3 spans 15 amino acids. V shed 0 bases and J shed 1 base, with 8 bases lying between them. This CDR3 is CASSLEGSSNQPQHF. In DNA form, the CDR3 reads TGCGCCAGCAGCTTGGAGGGGTCCAGCAATCAGCCCCAGCATTTT.

This clonotype was recorded a few times. V usage is TRBV7-9 and J usage is TRBJ2-5, with TRBD2 as a possible D gene (5 bases). V was shortened by 3 bases and J by 1 base, with 15 bases between the two germline ends. Germline lookup yields CDR1 SEHNR and CDR2 FQNEAQ (reference sequence). The CDR3 runs to 16 residues. CDR3 coding DNA: TGTGCCAGCAGCTTCCCCCCCTCTAGCAGCCAAGAGACCCAGTACTTC. This codes for CASSFPPSSSQETQYF.

The chain has TRBV25-1 and TRBJ2-3, with D perhaps TRBD2 (6 bases). The CDR3 has 15 residues. Germline V gene sequence: CDR1 MGHDK, CDR2 SYGVNS. V dropped 1 base and J dropped 4 bases, with 12 bases sitting between them. CDR3 sequence (DNA): TGTGCCAGCAGTGAATTGGGGGGTGCTTCAGATACGCAGTATTTT. Translation: CASSELGGASDTQYF.

The V gene is TRBV7-2, the J gene TRBJ2-1; no firm D call. In germline, CDR1 is SGHTA, CDR2 FQGNSA. The CDR3 is 14 residues long. V shed 1 base and J shed 2 bases, with 6 bases lying between them. The DNA of the CDR3 is TGTGCCAGCAGCTTAGAGCCCCCCTACAATGAGCAGTTCTTC. Its translation is CASSLEPPYNEQFF. Together with reference TRBV7-2 and TRBJ2-1, the CDR3 gives the full variable domain: GAGVSQSPSNKVTEKGKDVELRCDPISGHTALYWYRQSLGQGLEFLIYFQGNSAPDKSGLPSDRFSAERTGGSVSTLTIQRTQQEDSAVYLCASSLEPPYNEQFFGPGTRLTVL.

V and J are TRBV11-2 and TRBJ2-5; no definite D call. Trimming removed 4 bases at V and 5 bases at J, with 14 bases between. From germline, CDR1 is SGHAT and CDR2 FQNNGV. The length of the CDR3 is 14 residues. The CDR3 DNA follows: TGTGCCAGCAGCTCCAGGCAAACTGAGGAGACCCAGTACTTC. Translation gives CASSSRQTEETQYF. Complete variable domain (other parts from reference TRBV11-2 and TRBJ2-5): EAGVAQSPRYKIIEKRQSVAFWCNPISGHATLYWYQQILGQGPKLLIQFQNNGVVDDSQLPKDRFSAERLKGVDSTLKIQPAKLEDSAVYLCASSSRQTEETQYFGPGTRLLVL.

The chain combines TRBV10-3 with TRBJ1-5, with 9 bases aligning to TRBD1. CDR1 and CDR2 from the germline V gene are ENHRY and SYGVKD. Unmatched junction bases numbered 5, after V lost 1 base and J lost 4 bases. This CDR3 is built from 16 residues. The CDR3 DNA follows: TGTGCCATCAGTGAGTTAGGGACAGGGCTGAATCAGCCCCAGCATTTT. Translation: CAISELGTGLNQPQHF.

A few counts support this clonotype. The chain couples TRBV20-1 to TRBJ2-7, with no clear D. This CDR3 region has 13 residues. From germline, CDR1 is DFQATT and CDR2 SNEGSKA (reference sequence). Deletions cut 0 bases from V and 0 bases from J, with 6 bases between. CDR3 loop: CSAREWGSYEQYF. Here the CDR3 DNA reads TGCAGTGCTAGAGAATGGGGCTCCTACGAGCAGTACTTC.

This clonotype turned up a few times. The rearrangement uses TRBV24-1 and TRBJ2-5, with a weak D call TRBD2 (5 bases). Germline V gene data show CDR1 as KGHDR and CDR2 as SFDVKD. This CDR3 is built from 14 residues. Trimming took off 3 bases at V and 4 bases at J, with 11 bases between the two ends. The CDR3: CATSDTPGLETQYF. The CDR3 DNA follows: TGTGCCACCAGTGATACACCGGGGTTAGAGACCCAGTACTTC.

This rearrangement joins TRBV15 to TRBJ1-5; possible D gene TRBD1, 5 bases. The V gene lost 4 bases and the J gene lost 0 bases, with 10 bases spanning the gap. The CDR3 runs 15 residues. The germline CDR1 and CDR2 sequences are LNHNV and YYDKDF (reference sequence). The CDR3 sequence is CATSKGRNSNQPQHF. CDR3 nucleotide sequence: TGTGCCACCAGCAAGGGGAGAAATAGCAATCAGCCCCAGCATTTT.

This clonotype was found a few times. The genes are TRBV27 and TRBJ2-7; TRBD2 agrees at 9 bases. Losses at the gene ends were 2 bases for V and 2 bases for J; bases not matched to a gene: 4. The germline gives CDR1 MNHEY, CDR2 SMNVEV (reference sequence). The CDR3 runs to 15 residues. The CDR3 DNA reads as TGTGCCAGCAGTTTAATCGGCGGGAGGGCCTACGAGCAGTACTTC. Amino acid sequence: CASSLIGGRAYEQYF.

This chain links TRBV5-8 with TRBJ1-4; D is unresolved. CDR1 is SGHTS, CDR2 YDEGEE, per germline. The ends were cut back, 0 bases at V and 0 bases at J, with 9 bases in the middle. The CDR3 spans 16 residues. The CDR3 spells CASSLGVGATNEKLFF. The CDR3 region has the DNA TGTGCCAGCAGCTTGGGGGTCGGGGCAACTAATGAAAAACTGTTTTTT.

In this sample, this clonotype turned up a few times. The chain has TRBV12-3 or TRBV12-4 and TRBJ2-6; unclear D gene. The V gene lost 4 bases and the J gene lost 3 bases, with 7 bases spanning the gap. CDR3 length equals 14 residues. The CDR3 coding sequence is TGTGCCAGCAGTTCCCTTGGTGGGGCCAACGTCCTGACTTTC. This encodes CASSSLGGANVLTF.

This clonotype showed up many times. J is TRBJ2-2 and V is TRBV27; no definite D call. The CDR3 loop spans 16 amino acids. V shed 3 bases and J shed 4 bases, with 15 bases lying between them. The germline V gene has CDR1 MNHEY and CDR2 SMNVEV (reference sequence). The CDR3 loop reads CASSFLGSWGTGELFF. Written as DNA, the CDR3 is TGTGCCAGCAGTTTTCTGGGGTCGTGGGGCACCGGGGAGCTGTTTTTT.

This clonotype was seen a few times. The chain has TRBV29-1 and TRBJ2-7, with TRBD1 identical over 9 bases. Germline V gene data show CDR1 as SQVTM and CDR2 as ANQGSEA. V shed 6 bases, J shed 2 bases, and the junction held 5 bases outside the gene matches. CDR3 length: 13 residues. The CDR3 DNA is TGCAGCGTCAAACAGGGGGCCGCCTACGAGCAGTACTTC. It is translated as CSVKQGAAYEQYF.

Here the CDR3 reads CASRHGPFTSYEQYF. The CDR3 coding sequence is TGTGCCAGCAGGCACGGTCCTTTTACCTCCTACGAGCAGTACTTC. This sequence joins TRBV6-2 or TRBV6-3 and TRBJ2-7; D not certain. The CDR3 sequence is 15 residues long. With 6 bases removed from V and 0 bases from J, the gap between germline ends came to 15 bases. Germline V gene data show CDR1 as MNHEY and CDR2 as SVGEGT.

The V gene is TRBV6-5, the J gene TRBJ1-5; no reliable D call. This CDR3 spans 15 amino acids. The V end was cut by 5 bases, the J end by 0 bases, with 11 bases between. Germline V gene lookup returns CDR1 MNHEY and CDR2 SVGAGI. Here the CDR3 DNA reads TGTGCCAGCAGTCCTTCCCCCTATAGCAATCAGCCCCAGCATTTT. Translating gives CASSPSPYSNQPQHF.

The chain couples TRBV5-1 to TRBJ2-1, with 11 positions matching TRBD1. Germline assignment: CDR1 SGHRS and CDR2 YFSETQ. The CDR3 loop spans 16 amino acids. The J segment lost 6 bases and the V segment lost 3 bases, leaving 8 bases of the junction unmatched. Here the CDR3 DNA reads TGCGCCAGCAGCTCCGCCGGGACAGGGGGTCTCAATGAGCAGTTCTTC. It encodes CASSSAGTGGLNEQFF.

DNA of the CDR3: TGTGCCAGCAGCCGCCCTAGCATACTAGCGGGGGGCGAATATGAGCAGTACTTC. Translation gives CASSRPSILAGGEYEQYF. The chain links TRBV3-1 to TRBJ2-7, with 12 bases matching TRBD2. Germline CDR1 LGHDT, CDR2 YNNKEL (reference sequence). The CDR3 is 18 amino acids. Trimming removed 4 bases from V and 7 bases from J; junction bases left unmatched: 17.

The chain couples TRBV18 to TRBJ2-7; TRBD1 matches 7 bases. J lost 3 bases, V lost 3 bases, and 11 bases had no gene match. Germline-derived CDR1 and CDR2 are KGHSH and LQKENI. The CDR3 runs 16 residues. The CDR3 loop reads CASSPTIRTGVYEQYF. The CDR3 bases are TGTGCCAGCTCACCGACGATACGGACAGGAGTCTACGAGCAGTACTTC.

This chain links TRBV12-3 or TRBV12-4 with TRBJ2-1; TRBD1 matches 9 bases. CDR3 length equals 15 residues. The trim removed 5 bases at V and 9 bases at J, leaving 11 bases unmatched. CDR3 loop: CASSTGDRVSGEQFF. CDR3 nucleotide sequence: TGTGCCAGCAGTACAGGGGACAGGGTCTCAGGTGAGCAGTTCTTC.

This clonotype was seen a few times. This sequence joins TRBV5-6 and TRBJ1-5; D is unresolved. The CDR3 loop spans 11 amino acids. Germline-derived CDR1 and CDR2 are SGHDT and YYEEEE. Trimming took 1 base from V and 7 from J, leaving 3 bases between them. The chain's CDR3 is CASSLRQPQHF. As DNA, the CDR3 is TGTGCCAGCAGCTTGAGACAGCCCCAGCATTTT.

This clonotype was seen a handful of times. This sequence joins TRBV5-1 and TRBJ2-7; D is uncertain. The CDR3 has 13 residues. Germline V lookup: CDR1 SGHRS, CDR2 YFSETQ. V dropped 4 bases and J dropped 4 bases, with 12 bases sitting between them. CDR3 in DNA: TGCGCCAGCAGCCCCTCCTCAGCATACGAGCAGTACTTC. This sequence encodes CASSPSSAYEQYF.

This sequence joins TRBV6-5 and TRBJ2-7; 10 bases are a match to TRBD2. CDR3 size: 15 residues. V shed 7 bases and J 2 bases; nucleotides not matched to a gene: 8. Germline V gives CDR1 MNHEY, CDR2 SVGAGI. CDR3 in DNA: TGTGCCAGCAAAGAAGCGGGGGGGCCACCCTACGAGCAGTACTTC. Protein: CASKEAGGPPYEQYF.

In its sample, this clonotype was seen many times. This chain uses TRBV7-3 with TRBJ2-1, with TRBD2 matching 7 bases. Germline CDR1 and CDR2: SGHTA and FQGTGA. Trimming at V came to 5 bases and at J to 4 bases, leaving 8 bases not matched to a gene. This CDR3 contains 15 residues. This CDR3 reads CASSPESGVYNEQFF. The CDR3 bases are TGTGCCAGCAGCCCAGAAAGCGGGGTGTACAATGAGCAGTTCTTC.

This clonotype occurred a few times. The V gene is TRBV20-1, the J gene TRBJ1-1; D unclear. The CDR3 contains 14 residues. From germline, CDR1 is DFQATT and CDR2 SNEGSKA (reference sequence). V dropped 2 bases and J dropped 1 base, with 11 bases sitting between them. The CDR3 is CSARQAGRNTEAFF. The CDR3 nucleotides are TGCAGTGCTAGACAGGCAGGAAGGAACACTGAAGCTTTCTTT.